This TCR beta chain came from a study of T cells in women clearing cervical HPV infection. At the level of the study: Only a few women had HLA typing results available.

Comment on this clone: Its specificity is not known.

The data were produced by immunoSEQ multiplex PCR, yet TCRdb's version contains in-frame clones alone and is incomplete. This specimen shows 31,000 or so clones; the ten leading clones hold about 7%. Study findings and constraints: Unknown T-cell numbers per sample may underlie the richness differences.

Each participant carried one incident cervical HPV16 infection only. The clonotype comes from a woman between 18 and 75 years old with a cervical HPV16 infection that either progressed to CIN3+ or cleared (not recorded which). Sample: blood buffy coat.

Incomplete CDR3 DNA: TGCAGCGTAGGGGACAGCTATAATTCACCC. Translated: CSVGDSYNSP. The CDR3 reads in full as CSVGDSYNSPLHF. The chain is built from TRBV29-1 and TRBJ1-6; 7 bases map to TRBD1. From the germline J gene comes the end of the CDR3, since the read stops 3 residues before it. Germline V gene data show CDR1 as SQVTM and CDR2 as ANQGSEA. This CDR3 spans 13 amino acids. V shed 6 bases and J 3 bases; nucleotides not matched to a gene: 2.